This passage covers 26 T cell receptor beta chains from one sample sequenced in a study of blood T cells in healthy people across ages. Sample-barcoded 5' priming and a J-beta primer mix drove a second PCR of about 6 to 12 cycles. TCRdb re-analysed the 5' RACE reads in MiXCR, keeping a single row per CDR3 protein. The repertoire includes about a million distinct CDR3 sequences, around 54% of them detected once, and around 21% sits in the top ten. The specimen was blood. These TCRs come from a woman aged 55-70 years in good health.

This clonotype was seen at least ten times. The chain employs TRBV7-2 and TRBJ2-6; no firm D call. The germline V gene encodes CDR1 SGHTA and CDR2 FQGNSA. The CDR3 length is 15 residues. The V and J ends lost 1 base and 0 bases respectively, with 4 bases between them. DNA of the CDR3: TGTGCCAGCAGCTTAGGAGCCTCTGGGGCCAACGTCCTGACTTTC. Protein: CASSLGASGANVLTF. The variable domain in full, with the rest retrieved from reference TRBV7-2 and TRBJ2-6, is GAGVSQSPSNKVTEKGKDVELRCDPISGHTALYWYRQSLGQGLEFLIYFQGNSAPDKSGLPSDRFSAERTGGSVSTLTIQRTQQEDSAVYLCASSLGASGANVLTFGAGSRLTVL.

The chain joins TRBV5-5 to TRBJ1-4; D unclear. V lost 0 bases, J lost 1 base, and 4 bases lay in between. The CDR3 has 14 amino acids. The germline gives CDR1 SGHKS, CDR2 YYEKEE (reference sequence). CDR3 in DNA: TGTGCCAGCAGCTTGGATGGAACTAATGAAAAACTGTTTTTT. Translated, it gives CASSLDGTNEKLFF. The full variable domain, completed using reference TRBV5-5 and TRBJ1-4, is DAGVTQSPTHLIKTRGQQVTLRCSPISGHKSVSWYQQVLGQGPQFIFQYYEKEERGRGNFPDRFSARQFPNYSSELNVNALLLGDSALYLCASSLDGTNEKLFFGSGTQLSVL.

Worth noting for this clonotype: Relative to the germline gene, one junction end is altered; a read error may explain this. CDR3 DNA: TGTGTCAGCTCACCACTCGACAGTGAAGCTTTCTTT. This sequence encodes CVSSPLDSEAFF. The gene calls are TRBV18 and TRBJ1-1, with TRBD1 as a possible D gene (5 bases). The CDR3 extends over 12 amino acids. Germline values: CDR1 KGHSH, CDR2 LQKENI.

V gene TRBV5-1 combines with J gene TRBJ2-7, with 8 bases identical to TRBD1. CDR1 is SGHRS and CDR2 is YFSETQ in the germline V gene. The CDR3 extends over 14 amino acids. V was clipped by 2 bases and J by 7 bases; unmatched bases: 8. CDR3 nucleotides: TGCGCCAGCAGCTTACAGGGGGGCTACAATGAGCAGTACTTC. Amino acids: CASSLQGGYNEQYF. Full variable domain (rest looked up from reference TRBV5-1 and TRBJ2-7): KAGVTQTPRYLIKTRGQQVTLSCSPISGHRSVSWYQQTPGQGLQFLFEYFSETQRNKGNFPGRFSGRQFSNSRSEMNVSTLELGDSALYLCASSLQGGYNEQYFGPGTRLTVT.

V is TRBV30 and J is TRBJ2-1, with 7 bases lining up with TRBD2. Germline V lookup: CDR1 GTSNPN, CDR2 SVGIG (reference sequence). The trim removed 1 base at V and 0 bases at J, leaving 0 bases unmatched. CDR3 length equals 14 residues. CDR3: CAWSGLASYNEQFF. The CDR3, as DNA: TGTGCCTGGAGTGGACTAGCCTCCTACAATGAGCAGTTCTTC.

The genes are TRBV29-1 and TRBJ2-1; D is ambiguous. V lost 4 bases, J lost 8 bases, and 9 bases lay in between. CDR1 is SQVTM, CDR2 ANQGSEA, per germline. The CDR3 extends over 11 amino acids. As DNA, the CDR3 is TGCAGCGTTGGCCCCCTGGATGAGCAGTTCTTC. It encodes CSVGPLDEQFF.

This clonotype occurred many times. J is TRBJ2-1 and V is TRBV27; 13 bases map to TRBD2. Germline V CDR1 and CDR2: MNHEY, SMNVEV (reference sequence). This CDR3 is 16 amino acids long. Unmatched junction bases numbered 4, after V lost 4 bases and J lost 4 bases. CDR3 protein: CASSWGLAGQYNEQFF. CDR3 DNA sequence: TGTGCCAGCAGTTGGGGACTAGCGGGGCAGTACAATGAGCAGTTCTTC.

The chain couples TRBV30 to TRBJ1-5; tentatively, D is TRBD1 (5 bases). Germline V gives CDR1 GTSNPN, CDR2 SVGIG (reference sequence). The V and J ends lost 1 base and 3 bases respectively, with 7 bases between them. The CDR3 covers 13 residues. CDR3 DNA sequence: TGTGCCTGGAGTGCGGGGCCCAATCAGCCCCAGCATTTT. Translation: CAWSAGPNQPQHF.

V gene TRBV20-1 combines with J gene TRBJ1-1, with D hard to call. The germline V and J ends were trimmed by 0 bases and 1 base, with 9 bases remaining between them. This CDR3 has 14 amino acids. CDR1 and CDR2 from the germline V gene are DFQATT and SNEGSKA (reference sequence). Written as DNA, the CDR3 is TGCAGTGCTAGAGATCTTAGGCAGAACACTGAAGCTTTCTTT. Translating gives CSARDLRQNTEAFF.

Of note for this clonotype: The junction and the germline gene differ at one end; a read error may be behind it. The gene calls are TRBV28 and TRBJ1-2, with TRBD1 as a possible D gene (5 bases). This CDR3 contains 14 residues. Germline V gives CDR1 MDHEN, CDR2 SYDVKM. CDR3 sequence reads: CASSVWSGPYGYTF. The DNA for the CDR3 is TGTGCCAGCAGTGTATGGTCAGGGCCCTATGGCTACACCTTC.

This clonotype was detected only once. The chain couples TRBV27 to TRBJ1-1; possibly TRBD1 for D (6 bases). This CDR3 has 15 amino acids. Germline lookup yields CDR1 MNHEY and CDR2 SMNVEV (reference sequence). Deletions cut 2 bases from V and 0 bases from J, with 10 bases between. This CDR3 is CASSLTTGLNTEAFF. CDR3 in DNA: TGTGCCAGCAGTTTAACGACAGGACTGAACACTGAAGCTTTCTTT.

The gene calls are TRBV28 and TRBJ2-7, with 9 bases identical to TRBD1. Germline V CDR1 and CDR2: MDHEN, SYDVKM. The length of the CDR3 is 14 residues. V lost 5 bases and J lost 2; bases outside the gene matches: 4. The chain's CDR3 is CASSTGGSPYEQYF. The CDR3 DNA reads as TGTGCCAGCAGTACAGGGGGCTCACCCTACGAGCAGTACTTC. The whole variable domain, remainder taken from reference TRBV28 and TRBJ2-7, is DVKVTQSSRYLVKRTGEKVFLECVQDMDHENMFWYRQDPGLGLRLIYFSYDVKMKEKGDIPEGYSVSREKKERFSLILESASTNQTSMYLCASSTGGSPYEQYFGPGTRLTVT.

CDR3 sequence reads: CASSQPGTGNEKLFF. CDR3 nucleotide sequence: TGCGCCAGCAGCCAACCCGGGACAGGGAATGAAAAACTGTTTTTT. This sequence joins TRBV4-1 and TRBJ1-4, with TRBD1 matching 9 bases. The junction had 3 bases not matched to a gene; V was cut back by 2 bases and J by 5 bases. This CDR3 comprises 15 residues. CDR1 and CDR2 (germline): MGHRA, YSYEKL.

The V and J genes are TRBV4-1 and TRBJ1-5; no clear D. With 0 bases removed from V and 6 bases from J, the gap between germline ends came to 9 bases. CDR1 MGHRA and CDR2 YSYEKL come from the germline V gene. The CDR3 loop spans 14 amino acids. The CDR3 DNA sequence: TGCGCCAGCAGCCAAGATCCCCCCGGTCAGCCCCAGCATTTT. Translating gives CASSQDPPGQPQHF.

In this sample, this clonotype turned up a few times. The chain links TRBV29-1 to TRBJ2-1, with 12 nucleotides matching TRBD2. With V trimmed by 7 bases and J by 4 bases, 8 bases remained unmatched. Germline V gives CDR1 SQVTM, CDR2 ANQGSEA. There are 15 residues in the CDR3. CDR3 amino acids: CSASTSGSMYNEQFF. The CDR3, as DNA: TGCAGCGCTTCGACTAGCGGGAGCATGTACAATGAGCAGTTCTTC.

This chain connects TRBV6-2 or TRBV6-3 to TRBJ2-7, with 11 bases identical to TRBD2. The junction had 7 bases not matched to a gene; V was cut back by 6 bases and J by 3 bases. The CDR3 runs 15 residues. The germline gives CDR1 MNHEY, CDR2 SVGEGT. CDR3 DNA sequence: TGTGCCAGCAGAGACGGGACTAGCGGAAACTACGAGCAGTACTTC. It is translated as CASRDGTSGNYEQYF.

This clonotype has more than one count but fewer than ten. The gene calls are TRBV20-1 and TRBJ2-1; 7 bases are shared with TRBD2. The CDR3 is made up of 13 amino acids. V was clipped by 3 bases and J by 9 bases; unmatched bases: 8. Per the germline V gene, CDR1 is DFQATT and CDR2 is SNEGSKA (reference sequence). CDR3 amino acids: CSASRSAGAEQFF. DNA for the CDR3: TGCAGTGCTAGTCGTAGCGCGGGAGCTGAGCAGTTCTTC.

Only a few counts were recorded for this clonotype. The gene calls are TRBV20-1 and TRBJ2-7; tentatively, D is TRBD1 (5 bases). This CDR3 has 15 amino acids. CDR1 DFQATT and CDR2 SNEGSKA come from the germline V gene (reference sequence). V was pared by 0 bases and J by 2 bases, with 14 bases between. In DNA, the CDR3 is TGCAGTGCTAGAGATTTAAGGGGCCAGACCTACGAGCAGTACTTC. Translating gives CSARDLRGQTYEQYF.

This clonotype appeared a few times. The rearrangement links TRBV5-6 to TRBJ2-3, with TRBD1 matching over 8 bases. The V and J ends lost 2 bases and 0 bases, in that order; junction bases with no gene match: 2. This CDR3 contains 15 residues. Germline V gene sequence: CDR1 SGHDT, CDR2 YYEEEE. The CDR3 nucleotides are TGTGCCAGCAGCTTCAGGACAGGGAGCACAGATACGCAGTATTTT. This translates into CASSFRTGSTDTQYF.

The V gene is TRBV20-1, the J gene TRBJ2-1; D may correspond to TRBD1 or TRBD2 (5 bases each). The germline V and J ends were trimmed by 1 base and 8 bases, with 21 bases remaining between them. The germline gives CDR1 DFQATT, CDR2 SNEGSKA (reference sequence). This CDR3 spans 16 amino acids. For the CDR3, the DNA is TGCAGTGCTAGAGTTTTTCCCCAGGGACCGTTCGATGAGCAGTTCTTC. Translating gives CSARVFPQGPFDEQFF.

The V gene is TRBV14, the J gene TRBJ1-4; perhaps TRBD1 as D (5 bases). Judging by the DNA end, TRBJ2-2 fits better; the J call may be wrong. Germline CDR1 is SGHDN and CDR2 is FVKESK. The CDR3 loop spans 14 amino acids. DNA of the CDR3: TGTGCCAGCAGCCAGGACATAGCTACCGGGGAGCTGTTTTTT. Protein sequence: CASSQDIATGELFF.

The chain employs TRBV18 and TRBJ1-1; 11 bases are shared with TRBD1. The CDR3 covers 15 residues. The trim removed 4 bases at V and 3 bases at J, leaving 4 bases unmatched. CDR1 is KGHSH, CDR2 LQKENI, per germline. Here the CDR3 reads CASSLGTGGDTEAFF. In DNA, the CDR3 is TGTGCCAGCTCACTGGGGACAGGGGGGGACACTGAAGCTTTCTTT.

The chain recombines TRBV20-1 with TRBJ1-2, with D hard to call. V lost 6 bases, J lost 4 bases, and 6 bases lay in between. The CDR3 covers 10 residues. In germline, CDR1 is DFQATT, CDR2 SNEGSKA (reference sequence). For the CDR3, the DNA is TGCAGTGCGAGAACCTATGGCTACACCTTC. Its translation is CSARTYGYTF.

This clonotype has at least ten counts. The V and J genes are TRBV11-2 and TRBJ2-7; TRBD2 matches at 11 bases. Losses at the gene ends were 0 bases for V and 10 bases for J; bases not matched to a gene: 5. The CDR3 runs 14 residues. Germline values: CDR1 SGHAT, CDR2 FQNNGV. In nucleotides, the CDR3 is TGTGCCAGCAGCTTAGATCGCGGGACTAGCGGCCAGTACTTC. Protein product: CASSLDRGTSGQYF.

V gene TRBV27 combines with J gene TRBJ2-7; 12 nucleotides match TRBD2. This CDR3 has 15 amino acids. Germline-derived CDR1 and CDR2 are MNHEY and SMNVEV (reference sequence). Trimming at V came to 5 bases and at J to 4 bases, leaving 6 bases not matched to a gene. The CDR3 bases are TGTGCCAGCAGTATCACCGGGACTAGCGGGTACGAGCAGTACTTC. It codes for CASSITGTSGYEQYF.

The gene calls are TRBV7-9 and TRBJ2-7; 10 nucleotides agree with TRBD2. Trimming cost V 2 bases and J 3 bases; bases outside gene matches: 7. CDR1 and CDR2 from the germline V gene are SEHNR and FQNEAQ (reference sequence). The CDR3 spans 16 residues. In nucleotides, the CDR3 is TGTGCCAGCAGCTTATTCCCCGGGACTAGCGTCTACGAGCAGTACTTC. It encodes CASSLFPGTSVYEQYF.